These 25 T cell receptor beta chains share one sample of origin, sequenced in a study of blood T cells in healthy people across ages. Sample-barcoded 5' priming and a J-beta primer mix drove a second PCR of about 6 to 12 cycles. TCRdb reprocessed the 5' RACE reads with MiXCR, giving one entry per CDR3 protein. The sample has about 640,000 distinct CDR3 sequences, approximately 59% seen once; the top ten hold 30% to 40%. The sequenced sample was blood. The receptor source for this set is a man aged 55 to 70 in good health.

The chain links TRBV10-1 to TRBJ2-5, with D unresolved. V gave up 6 bases and J gave up 1 base, with 9 bases separating them. The CDR3 is 13 residues long. The V gene's germline CDR1 is WNHNN and CDR2 SYGVQD (reference sequence). CDR3 nucleotides: TGCGCCAGCAGCTCCCATCTCCAAGAGACCCAGTACTTC. Its protein product is CASSSHLQETQYF.

This chain connects TRBV5-1 to TRBJ1-1, with D possibly being TRBD1 (5 bases). The germline gives CDR1 SGHRS, CDR2 YFSETQ. V was shortened by 6 bases and J by 4 bases, with 13 bases between the two germline ends. The CDR3 is made up of 13 amino acids. CDR3 sequence: CASKAAGGTEAFF. The CDR3 nucleotides are TGCGCCAGCAAAGCGGCGGGGGGCACTGAAGCTTTCTTT. Together with reference TRBV5-1 and TRBJ1-1, the CDR3 gives the full variable domain: KAGVTQTPRYLIKTRGQQVTLSCSPISGHRSVSWYQQTPGQGLQFLFEYFSETQRNKGNFPGRFSGRQFSNSRSEMNVSTLELGDSALYLCASKAAGGTEAFFGQGTRLTVV.

The gene calls are TRBV28 and TRBJ2-2; 10 bases are shared with TRBD2. J gave up 4 bases and V 5 bases, and 16 bases lay outside the gene matches. This CDR3 contains 19 residues. Per the germline V gene, CDR1 is MDHEN and CDR2 is SYDVKM. CDR3 amino acids: CASSPNGASGGSGTGELFF. CDR3 nucleotides: TGTGCCAGCAGTCCCAATGGGGCTAGCGGGGGAAGTGGCACCGGGGAGCTGTTTTTT. The full variable domain, with the rest looked up from reference TRBV28 and TRBJ2-2, is DVKVTQSSRYLVKRTGEKVFLECVQDMDHENMFWYRQDPGLGLRLIYFSYDVKMKEKGDIPEGYSVSREKKERFSLILESASTNQTSMYLCASSPNGASGGSGTGELFFGEGSRLTVL.

A single count supports this clonotype. The chain uses TRBV5-1 and TRBJ2-3; D assignment may be TRBD1 or TRBD2 (6 bases each). The germline CDR1 and CDR2 sequences are SGHRS and YFSETQ. The CDR3 covers 15 residues. V was clipped by 1 base and J by 5 bases, with 14 bases between them. The CDR3 bases are TGCGCCAGCAGCTTGAGAGGGGGGCCGGTAGATACGCAGTATTTT. Protein sequence: CASSLRGGPVDTQYF.

The chain couples TRBV5-1 to TRBJ1-2; D possibly corresponds to TRBD1 (5 bases). This CDR3 is 16 amino acids long. V shed 1 base and J shed 4 bases, with 17 bases lying between them. Germline V CDR1 and CDR2: SGHRS, YFSETQ. The CDR3 DNA is TGCGCCAGCAGCTTGTTATCTACAGGACGGGGCTATGGCTACACCTTC. This gives the protein CASSLLSTGRGYGYTF.

V and J are TRBV12-3 or TRBV12-4 and TRBJ2-5; no definite D call. The CDR3 has 15 amino acids. With 8 bases removed from V and 3 bases from J, the gap between germline ends came to 19 bases. CDR3 bases: TGTGCCAGCTCCCCAAAGTACAGTGGTGAAGAGACCCAGTACTTC. Translated: CASSPKYSGEETQYF.

This clonotype has more than one count but fewer than ten. This chain links TRBV12-3 or TRBV12-4 with TRBJ1-3; D gene unclear. Trimming left V 5 bases short and J 0 bases short, with 8 bases between. The CDR3 contains 14 residues. The CDR3 reads CASSRRSSGNTIYF. The DNA for the CDR3 is TGTGCCAGCAGTCGCAGATCCTCTGGAAACACCATATATTTT.

The genes are TRBV12-3 or TRBV12-4 and TRBJ2-5; possibly TRBD1 for D (6 bases). Trimming took 7 bases from V and 5 from J, leaving 17 bases between them. The CDR3 loop spans 14 amino acids. The CDR3 protein is CASTLAGATETQYF. CDR3 sequence (DNA): TGTGCCAGCACTTTGGCAGGGGCTACGGAGACCCAGTACTTC.

The gene calls are TRBV6-5 and TRBJ2-2; 10 nucleotides line up with TRBD1. The CDR3 sequence is 16 residues long. The V and J ends lost 2 bases and 6 bases, in that order; junction bases with no gene match: 6. Germline V lookup: CDR1 MNHEY, CDR2 SVGAGI. CDR3 loop: CASSYGTGAGAGELFF. The CDR3 DNA follows: TGTGCCAGCAGTTACGGGACAGGGGCGGGTGCCGGGGAGCTGTTTTTT.

The chain employs TRBV5-1 and TRBJ2-3; 9 bases line up with TRBD1. V gave up 3 bases and J gave up 2 bases; unmatched junction bases: 4. In germline, CDR1 is SGHRS, CDR2 YFSETQ. The CDR3 is made up of 15 amino acids. The CDR3 spells CASSYWTGVTDTQYF. In nucleotides, the CDR3 is TGCGCCAGCAGCTACTGGACAGGGGTCACAGATACGCAGTATTTT.

This chain uses TRBV5-1 with TRBJ1-2, with 7 bases that match TRBD1. Looked up from germline, CDR1 is SGHRS and CDR2 is YFSETQ. V trimming: 2 bases; J trimming: 7 bases; junction bases outside the gene matches: 11. This CDR3 is built from 15 residues. CDR3 in DNA: TGCGCCAGCAGCTTTGAGGACAGGCTACGCTTTGGCTACACCTTC. It specifies CASSFEDRLRFGYTF.

The rearrangement links TRBV11-3 to TRBJ2-5; D is tentatively TRBD1 or TRBD2 (5 bases each). Germline CDR1 is SGHNT and CDR2 is YENEEA. Trimming cost V 5 bases and J 5 bases, with 12 bases left between them. CDR3 size: 13 residues. The CDR3 spells CASSRVWGETQYF. The CDR3 DNA reads TGTGCCAGCAGCCGGGTCTGGGGGGAGACCCAGTACTTC.

The rearrangement joins TRBV6-6 to TRBJ1-1, with TRBD1 identical over 9 bases. Trimming at V came to 7 bases and at J to 1 base, leaving 13 bases not matched to a gene. The CDR3 runs to 17 residues. Germline V gene sequence: CDR1 MNHNY, CDR2 SVGAGI (reference sequence). The CDR3 sequence: CASTHGAGTGKNTEAFF. The CDR3 DNA sequence: TGTGCCAGCACCCACGGGGCCGGGACAGGGAAGAACACTGAAGCTTTCTTT.

V usage is TRBV20-1 and J usage is TRBJ2-3; 7 nucleotides line up with TRBD2. Germline-derived CDR1 and CDR2 are DFQATT and SNEGSKA (reference sequence). CDR3 length: 14 residues. With 3 bases clipped from V and 3 bases from J, the junction kept 6 bases outside the gene matches. The CDR3 here is CSARGGFTTDTQYF. CDR3 sequence (DNA): TGCAGTGCTAGGGGAGGGTTTACGACAGATACGCAGTATTTT.

This clonotype was counted once. The rearrangement links TRBV4-2 to TRBJ2-3, with 7 positions matching TRBD1. The germline gives CDR1 LGHNA, CDR2 YNFKEQ. The CDR3 covers 14 residues. V gave up 0 bases and J gave up 8 bases; unmatched junction bases: 5. The CDR3 sequence is CASSQEGGPGTQYF. The CDR3 bases are TGTGCCAGCAGCCAAGAAGGGGGCCCCGGTACGCAGTATTTT.

The sample holds a few counts of this clonotype. The chain joins TRBV28 to TRBJ2-4, with D tentatively TRBD1 (6 bases). With 5 bases removed from V and 5 bases from J, the gap between germline ends came to 16 bases. Germline V CDR1 and CDR2: MDHEN, SYDVKM. The CDR3 consists of 15 residues. The CDR3 reads CASSPWTAAQNIQYF. The CDR3 region has the DNA TGTGCCAGCAGTCCCTGGACAGCTGCTCAAAACATTCAGTACTTC.

This clonotype was recorded a few times. This chain joins TRBV4-1 and TRBJ1-2, with D tentatively TRBD1 (5 bases). V lost 2 bases and J lost 3, with 16 bases in between. The CDR3 extends over 16 amino acids. From germline, CDR1 is MGHRA and CDR2 YSYEKL. The CDR3 region is CASSQLPGLSDYGYTF. The CDR3 nucleotides read TGCGCCAGCAGCCAATTACCGGGACTTAGTGACTATGGCTACACCTTC.

This clonotype came up once. The gene calls are TRBV7-6 and TRBJ2-5; no clear D gene. Germline V CDR1 and CDR2: SGHVS, FNYEAQ. The germline V and J ends were trimmed by 0 bases and 2 bases, with 19 bases remaining between them. This CDR3 contains 18 residues. CDR3: CASSLAVRGRPFQETQYF. The CDR3 DNA reads TGTGCCAGCAGCTTAGCTGTCAGAGGAAGGCCTTTTCAAGAGACCCAGTACTTC.

This clonotype was observed a handful of times. J is TRBJ2-1 and V is TRBV14; weak D call: TRBD2 (6 bases). V was clipped by 4 bases and J by 10 bases, with 17 bases between them. The V gene's germline CDR1 is SGHDN and CDR2 FVKESK. The CDR3 totals 14 residues. The DNA of the CDR3 is TGTGCCAGCAGCCCCGGAGGGAGTCCGCGAGAGCAGTTCTTC. This gives the protein CASSPGGSPREQFF. Together with reference TRBV14 and TRBJ2-1, the CDR3 gives the full variable domain: EAGVTQFPSHSVIEKGQTVTLRCDPISGHDNLYWYRRVMGKEIKFLLHFVKESKQDESGMPNNRFLAERTGGTYSTLKVQPAELEDSGVYFCASSPGGSPREQFFGPGTRLTVL.

The J gene is TRBJ1-2, the V gene TRBV6-6, with D perhaps TRBD1 (5 bases). Germline V gives CDR1 MNHNY, CDR2 SVGAGI (reference sequence). This CDR3 spans 14 amino acids. V was trimmed by 6 bases and J by 10 bases, leaving 21 bases between them. The DNA for the CDR3 is TGTGCCAGCAGCGCTACCGGGACCGAGACACCCTACACCTTC. This translates into CASSATGTETPYTF.

CDR3 protein: CASSPPGQGGSYNEQFF. The CDR3 coding sequence is TGTGCCAGCTCACCACCCGGACAGGGTGGCTCCTACAATGAGCAGTTCTTC. The rearrangement links TRBV18 to TRBJ2-1; 8 bases match TRBD1. CDR1 KGHSH and CDR2 LQKENI come from the germline V gene. The CDR3 length is 17 residues. Unmatched junction bases numbered 4, after V lost 0 bases and J lost 0 bases. Using reference TRBV18 and TRBJ2-1 for the parts outside the CDR3, the full variable domain is NAGVMQNPRHLVRRRGQEARLRCSPMKGHSHVYWYRQLPEEGLKFMVYLQKENIIDESGMPKERFSAEFPKEGPSILRIQQVVRGDSAAYFCASSPPGQGGSYNEQFFGPGTRLTVL.

The chain combines TRBV15 with TRBJ1-1; D ambiguous. The CDR3 has 16 residues. Germline V gene data show CDR1 as LNHNV and CDR2 as YYDKDF (reference sequence). The V gene lost 0 bases and the J gene lost 4 bases, with 15 bases spanning the gap. The CDR3 DNA sequence: TGTGCCACCAGCAGAGATAGAGCTATCCCAGGCACTGAAGCTTTCTTT. Its protein product is CATSRDRAIPGTEAFF.

This clonotype was detected a few times. The J gene is TRBJ2-1, the V gene TRBV2; D not certain. The CDR3 covers 13 residues. Trimming took 8 bases from V and 4 from J, leaving 12 bases between them. In germline, CDR1 is SNHLY, CDR2 FYNNEI. CDR3 amino acids: CASGRTDYNEQFF. The CDR3 nucleotides are TGTGCCAGCGGCCGGACGGATTACAATGAGCAGTTCTTC.

This clonotype was seen a few times. The genes are TRBV10-1 and TRBJ2-7; 9 bases are a match to TRBD1. The last part of the DNA fits TRBJ2-5 better; the J call may be wrong. CDR3 length: 17 amino acids. The V gene's germline CDR1 is WNHNN and CDR2 SYGVQD (reference sequence). The CDR3 nucleotides read TGCGCCAGCAGTGAGTGGGACTCCGGGACAGGGAAGGAGACCCAGTACTTC. This codes for CASSEWDSGTGKETQYF.

V and J are TRBV12-3 or TRBV12-4 and TRBJ1-2; D gene uncertain. This CDR3 has 14 amino acids. Trimming pared 1 base from V and 4 bases from J, leaving 10 bases between. The CDR3 spells CASSLDGPSYGYTF. The DNA of the CDR3 is TGTGCCAGCAGTTTAGATGGGCCAAGCTATGGCTACACCTTC.